These 21 T cell receptor beta chains came from one sample sequenced in a study of cytomegalovirus exposure and HLA in healthy donors. Amplification used 60 Vbeta primers and 13 Jbeta primers. TCRdb's table, derived via immunoSEQ multiplex PCR, lists solely in-frame clones and lacks some. The data contain around 190,000 clones, about 88% of them singletons. Specimen: PBMCs. Receptors were obtained from a woman younger than 30 in good health and CMV-seronegative.

The CDR3 here is CASSLYGREDGFLNEQFF. The CDR3 DNA sequence: TGCGCCAGCAGCTTGTATGGGCGGGAGGACGGTTTCTTAAATGAGCAGTTCTTC. The chain is built from TRBV5-1 and TRBJ2-1; 8 nucleotides align to TRBD2. In germline, CDR1 is SGHRS, CDR2 YFSETQ. V gave up 1 base and J gave up 7 bases; unmatched junction bases: 16. The CDR3 length is 18 residues.

This sequence joins TRBV7-2 and TRBJ2-5; 11 nucleotides align to TRBD1. V lost 6 bases and J lost 2; bases outside the gene matches: 5. Looked up from germline, CDR1 is SGHTA and CDR2 is FQGNSA. The CDR3 covers 15 residues. DNA for the CDR3: TGTGCCAGCAGTCGGGACAGGGGGGGGCAAGAGACCCAGTACTTC. Translated, it gives CASSRDRGGQETQYF.

The V gene is TRBV30, the J gene TRBJ2-2; 10 nucleotides align to TRBD1. The length of the CDR3 is 17 residues. The V gene's germline CDR1 is GTSNPN and CDR2 SVGIG (reference sequence). Trimming at V came to 3 bases and at J to 0 bases, leaving 7 bases not matched to a gene. The CDR3 DNA is TGTGCCTGGAGGAGACAGGGGGCTACGCCGAACACCGGGGAGCTGTTTTTT. Translating it yields CAWRRQGATPNTGELFF. The whole variable domain, remainder taken from reference TRBV30 and TRBJ2-2, is SQTIHQWPATLVQPVGSPLSLECTVEGTSNPNLYWYRQAAGRGLQLLFYSVGIGQISSEVPQNLSASRPQDRQFILSSKKLLLSDSGFYLCAWRRQGATPNTGELFFGEGSRLTVL.

The chain couples TRBV28 to TRBJ2-3; 10 nucleotides line up with TRBD2. After removal of 3 bases from V and 0 bases from J, the junction contained 15 bases not matched to a gene. The CDR3 is 20 residues long. Germline CDR1 reads MDHEN; CDR2 reads SYDVKM. Here the CDR3 DNA reads TGTGCCAGCAGTTTTATAAGCCTCAGCGGGAGGGCCTCTAGCACAGATACGCAGTATTTT. This gives the protein CASSFISLSGRASSTDTQYF.

The count of this clone is one. This chain links TRBV28 with TRBJ1-5, with TRBD1 matching 8 bases. The CDR3 is 14 residues long. Trimming removed 5 bases from V and 7 bases from J; junction bases left unmatched: 7. Germline-derived CDR1 and CDR2 are MDHEN and SYDVKM. This CDR3 is CASSQPGGRQPQHF. The CDR3 DNA is TGTGCCAGCAGTCAGCCAGGGGGCCGGCAGCCCCAGCATTTT. Complete variable domain (other parts from reference TRBV28 and TRBJ1-5): DVKVTQSSRYLVKRTGEKVFLECVQDMDHENMFWYRQDPGLGLRLIYFSYDVKMKEKGDIPEGYSVSREKKERFSLILESASTNQTSMYLCASSQPGGRQPQHFGDGTRLSIL.

Only a few counts were recorded for this clone. The chain couples TRBV2 to TRBJ1-4; D may be TRBD1 (6 bases). CDR1 SNHLY and CDR2 FYNNEI come from the germline V gene. The CDR3 extends over 16 amino acids. With 5 bases removed from V and 8 bases from J, the gap between germline ends came to 21 bases. In DNA, the CDR3 is TGTGCCAGCAGTTCTCCCGGGACACGGGGCCACGAAAAACTGTTTTTT. As protein: CASSSPGTRGHEKLFF.

In this sample, this clone turned up once. This chain connects TRBV5-1 to TRBJ1-4; TRBD1 might be the D (5 bases). V gave up 0 bases and J gave up 7 bases, with 7 bases separating them. The CDR3 sequence is 13 residues long. Germline CDR1 SGHRS, CDR2 YFSETQ. For the CDR3, the DNA is TGCGCCAGCAGCTTGGTCGGGGGTGAAAAACTGTTTTTT. Residues: CASSLVGGEKLFF.

This chain uses TRBV27 with TRBJ1-6; a possible D gene is TRBD1 (6 bases). Trimming stripped 6 bases from V and 7 bases from J, with 16 bases between. This CDR3 has 15 amino acids. The V gene's germline CDR1 is MNHEY and CDR2 SMNVEV (reference sequence). The CDR3 DNA reads TGTGCCAGCAGCCCTTTACAGGGCGCCAATTCACCCCTCCACTTT. Translation: CASSPLQGANSPLHF.

The chain is built from TRBV15 and TRBJ1-6; the match to TRBD1 covers 8 bases. After removal of 1 base from V and 7 bases from J, the junction contained 0 bases not matched to a gene. This CDR3 has 14 amino acids. The germline gives CDR1 LNHNV, CDR2 YYDKDF (reference sequence). The CDR3, as DNA: TGTGCCACCAGCAGAGGACAGGGGAATTCACCCCTCCACTTT. Translated, it gives CATSRGQGNSPLHF.

This sequence joins TRBV13 and TRBJ2-1; 14 nucleotides align to TRBD2. From germline, CDR1 is PRHDT and CDR2 FYEKMQ (reference sequence). The CDR3 has 20 amino acids. Unmatched junction bases numbered 16, after V lost 5 bases and J lost 4 bases. The CDR3 here is CASSAGMTSGRGKVYNEQFF. In nucleotides, the CDR3 is TGTGCCAGCAGCGCCGGAATGACTAGCGGGAGGGGAAAAGTTTACAATGAGCAGTTCTTC.

The chain joins TRBV7-2 to TRBJ1-1, with D unresolved. This CDR3 is built from 15 residues. CDR1 and CDR2 (germline): SGHTA, FQGNSA. V dropped 1 base and J dropped 10 bases, with 19 bases sitting between them. The CDR3 loop is CASSLGVRTVEGAFF. CDR3 nucleotides: TGTGCCAGCAGCTTAGGAGTGCGGACGGTGGAGGGAGCTTTCTTT.

This clone was detected only once. The V gene is TRBV7-9, the J gene TRBJ1-1; D not resolved. CDR1 and CDR2 (germline): SEHNR, FQNEAQ (reference sequence). CDR3 length equals 16 residues. The V end was cut by 2 bases, the J end by 4 bases, with 17 bases between. Here the CDR3 DNA reads TGTGCCAGCAGCTTACTGGTGGGCGCCCTGGGCACTGAAGCTTTCTTT. Translating it yields CASSLLVGALGTEAFF.

This chain joins TRBV10-3 and TRBJ2-7, with D maybe TRBD1 (5 bases). Germline CDR1 and CDR2: ENHRY and SYGVKD. The CDR3 runs 13 residues. V was trimmed by 9 bases and J by 4 bases, leaving 16 bases between them. The CDR3 region has the DNA TGTGCCATTCAGATGACAGACGAGTACGAGCAGTACTTC. This encodes CAIQMTDEYEQYF.

Notes on this clone: One end of the junction is discordant with germline, which a read error may explain. The chain links TRBV5-6 to TRBJ2-2; D is undetermined. Germline V gives CDR1 SGHDT, CDR2 YYEEEE. The CDR3 loop spans 14 amino acids. This chain's CDR3 is CASTLLSGTGELFF. The CDR3 bases are TGTGCCAGCACCTTGTTGAGTGGCACCGGGGAGCTGTTTTTT.

The chain couples TRBV15 to TRBJ1-2, with D possibly matching TRBD1 (6 bases). The CDR3 consists of 15 residues. With 1 base removed from V and 4 bases from J, the gap between germline ends came to 13 bases. Germline loops: CDR1 LNHNV, CDR2 YYDKDF (reference sequence). The CDR3 reads CATSRGVGAGYGYTF. DNA for the CDR3: TGTGCCACCAGCAGAGGGGTGGGGGCTGGCTATGGCTACACCTTC.

This chain joins TRBV28 and TRBJ1-1; 7 nucleotides align to TRBD1. The trim removed 6 bases at V and 0 bases at J, leaving 1 base unmatched. Per germline, CDR1 MDHEN and CDR2 SYDVKM. There are 13 residues in the CDR3. CDR3 loop: CASRTGMNTEAFF. The CDR3, as DNA: TGTGCCAGCAGGACAGGGATGAACACTGAAGCTTTCTTT.

The chain is built from TRBV11-3 and TRBJ2-1, with 7 nucleotides matching TRBD2. Per germline, CDR1 SGHNT and CDR2 YENEEA. The CDR3 covers 16 residues. The trim removed 6 bases at V and 6 bases at J, leaving 14 bases unmatched. CDR3 in amino acids: CASSPTRGEGPNEQFF. The CDR3 nucleotides are TGTGCCAGCAGTCCTACCCGTGGGGAGGGCCCCAATGAGCAGTTCTTC. Variable domain in full (rest from reference TRBV11-3 and TRBJ2-1): EAGVVQSPRYKIIEKKQPVAFWCNPISGHNTLYWYLQNLGQGPELLIRYENEEAVDDSQLPKDRFSAERLKGVDSTLKIQPAELGDSAVYLCASSPTRGEGPNEQFFGPGTRLTVL.

This clone was recorded once. CDR3 region: CASSPTHLLAGGGTDTQYF. The CDR3, as DNA: TGCGCCAGCAGCCCTACCCACCTCCTAGCGGGAGGTGGCACAGATACGCAGTATTTT. The V call is TRBV5-1, the J call TRBJ2-3; 11 nucleotides match TRBD2. The CDR3 has 19 residues. The junction had 14 bases not matched to a gene; V was cut back by 4 bases and J by 1 base. Germline assignment: CDR1 SGHRS and CDR2 YFSETQ.

The rearrangement joins TRBV11-2 to TRBJ1-2; TRBD1 agrees at 12 bases. CDR3 length: 15 residues. The ends lost 0 bases at V and 8 bases at J; junction bases unmatched: 4. The germline V gene encodes CDR1 SGHAT and CDR2 FQNNGV. The CDR3 nucleotides read TGTGCCAGCAGCTTAGATCAAGGGACAGGGGGCGGCTACACCTTC. Translation gives CASSLDQGTGGGYTF.

V gene TRBV20-1 combines with J gene TRBJ2-7, with 9 bases that match TRBD2. The CDR3 has 11 amino acids. Germline CDR1 and CDR2: DFQATT and SNEGSKA (reference sequence). The CDR3 spells CASSGAYEQYF. The CDR3 coding sequence is TGCGCGTCTAGCGGGGCCTACGAGCAGTACTTC.

In its sample, this clone was seen a few times. Being one base from a much bigger clone, this may be a read error. The V and J genes are TRBV30 and TRBJ1-2; TRBD1 aligns across 8 bases. Germline CDR1 reads GTSNPN; CDR2 reads SVGIG (reference sequence). The V segment lost 2 bases and the J segment 4 bases; nucleotides outside the gene matches: 6. The CDR3 is 14 residues long. The DNA of the CDR3 is TGTGCCTGGAGTCTCGGACAGGGACCCTATGGCTACACCTTC. It yields the protein CAWSLGQGPYGYTF. Filled out from reference TRBV30 and TRBJ1-2, the complete variable domain reads SQTIHQWPATLVQPVGSPLSLECTVEGTSNPNLYWYRQAAGRGLQLLFYSVGIGQISSEVPQNLSASRPQDRQFILSSKKLLLSDSGFYLCAWSLGQGPYGYTFGSGTRLTVV.